These 18 T cell receptor beta chains were sequenced from one sample in a study of early T cells in non-severe SARS-CoV-2 infection. TCRdb reprocessed the 5' RACE reads with MiXCR, giving one entry per CDR3 protein. The data hold tens of thousands of distinct CDR3 sequences, with about 12% observed a single time. Sequenced sample: whole blood. These receptors were obtained from an adult who was a healthcare worker with PCR-confirmed SARS-CoV-2 infection or an uninfected control (not recorded which).

This clonotype was found many times. CDR3: CASSLALAYRDNQPQHF. Written as DNA, the CDR3 is TGTGCCAGCAGCCTCGCCCTCGCCTACAGGGACAATCAGCCCCAGCATTTT. The V and J genes are TRBV7-9 and TRBJ1-5; tentatively, D is TRBD1 (6 bases). The CDR3 has 17 amino acids. Germline-derived CDR1 and CDR2 are SEHNR and FQNEAQ (reference sequence). V lost 5 bases to trimming and J lost 3 bases, with 20 bases between them.

This clonotype has a count of ten or more. The V and J genes are TRBV3-1 and TRBJ2-7; the D gene is possibly TRBD1 (6 bases). The V gene lost 5 bases and the J gene lost 3 bases, with 8 bases spanning the gap. The CDR3 length is 12 residues. Germline V gene sequence: CDR1 LGHDT, CDR2 YNNKEL (reference sequence). CDR3 in DNA: TGTGCCAGCAGCTCCAGGGGCTACGAGCAGTACTTC. The encoded protein is CASSSRGYEQYF.

In its sample, this clonotype was seen many times. V and J are TRBV10-3 and TRBJ2-7; the match to TRBD2 covers 10 bases. J lost 6 bases, V lost 8 bases, and 7 bases had no gene match. This CDR3 is 13 amino acids long. Germline V gene sequence: CDR1 ENHRY, CDR2 SYGVKD. In nucleotides, the CDR3 is TGTGCCATCGCACTAGCGGGAACAGGCGAGCAGTACTTC. It is translated as CAIALAGTGEQYF.

This clonotype appeared many times. The chain combines TRBV3-1 with TRBJ1-4; perhaps TRBD1 as D (5 bases). CDR1 is LGHDT and CDR2 is YNNKEL in the germline V gene (reference sequence). V gave up 2 bases and J gave up 1 base, with 11 bases separating them. This CDR3 is built from 16 residues. CDR3 in amino acids: CASSQRGEGTNEKLFF. In DNA, the CDR3 is TGTGCCAGCAGCCAACGGGGCGAAGGAACTAATGAAAAACTGTTTTTT.

A few counts support this clonotype. The chain recombines TRBV11-2 with TRBJ2-3; 11 bases are shared with TRBD2. The CDR3 has 15 residues. V gave up 5 bases and J gave up 2 bases; unmatched junction bases: 3. Germline CDR1 is SGHAT and CDR2 is FQNNGV. CDR3 amino acids: CASSMGLAVTDTQYF. The CDR3 DNA is TGTGCCAGCAGCATGGGACTAGCGGTCACAGATACGCAGTATTTT.

This clonotype occurred a few times. The CDR3 DNA follows: TGCAGCGTTGAGGGGTTCGATGGCTATGGCTACACCTTC. This gives the protein CSVEGFDGYGYTF. This chain connects TRBV29-1 to TRBJ1-2; D unresolved. The germline gives CDR1 SQVTM, CDR2 ANQGSEA. This CDR3 contains 13 residues. V was pared by 3 bases and J by 4 bases, with 12 bases between.

This clonotype was detected many times. The V call is TRBV20-1, the J call TRBJ2-2; TRBD1 or TRBD2 may be the D gene (5 bases each). V was clipped by 6 bases and J by 9 bases, with 20 bases between them. CDR3 size: 14 residues. Germline assignment: CDR1 DFQATT and CDR2 SNEGSKA (reference sequence). The CDR3 nucleotides read TGCAGTGCCCCCGGGACCTCGGCGCCCCGGGAGCTGTTTTTT. As protein: CSAPGTSAPRELFF.

The sample holds a few counts of this clonotype. The chain uses TRBV24-1 and TRBJ2-2; TRBD2 aligns across 8 bases. This CDR3 has 16 residues. V lost 3 bases to trimming and J lost 4 bases; unmatched junction nucleotides: 6. Germline lookup yields CDR1 KGHDR and CDR2 SFDVKD. CDR3 in DNA: TGTGCCACCAGTGATGAGCGGGAGACGGTCACCGGGGAGCTGTTTTTT. Encoded protein: CATSDERETVTGELFF.

This clonotype appeared many times. This chain joins TRBV12-3 or TRBV12-4 and TRBJ2-5; possible D gene TRBD2, 6 bases. CDR3 length: 16 residues. Trimming took off 2 bases at V and 1 base at J, with 14 bases between the two ends. This chain's CDR3 is CASSLFGGPLQETQYF. The CDR3 DNA follows: TGTGCCAGCAGTTTATTCGGGGGACCTCTCCAAGAGACCCAGTACTTC.

The rearrangement links TRBV7-8 to TRBJ2-2; the match to TRBD1 covers 7 bases. V trimming: 5 bases; J trimming: 4 bases; junction bases outside the gene matches: 4. Germline values: CDR1 SGHVS, CDR2 FQNEAQ. The CDR3 contains 14 residues. CDR3 nucleotides: TGTGCCAGCAGCCCACAGGGGATCACCGGGGAGCTGTTTTTT. This gives the protein CASSPQGITGELFF.

The V call is TRBV10-3, the J call TRBJ2-1; no clear D. CDR1 is ENHRY and CDR2 is SYGVKD in the germline V gene. The CDR3 runs to 15 residues. V shed 3 bases and J shed 5 bases, with 14 bases lying between them. CDR3 loop: CAISERLTDNNEQFF. CDR3 nucleotides: TGTGCCATCAGTGAAAGACTTACAGATAACAATGAGCAGTTCTTC.

This clonotype was recorded a few times. The CDR3 protein is CASSHRTTEQYF. The CDR3 DNA is TGTGCCAGCAGTCATCGAACGACGGAGCAGTACTTC. V gene TRBV6-2 or TRBV6-3 combines with J gene TRBJ2-7; the D is unclear. The V end was cut by 5 bases, the J end by 7 bases, with 12 bases between. The CDR3 is 12 residues long. Germline values: CDR1 MNHEY, CDR2 SVGEGT.

The chain employs TRBV6-6 and TRBJ1-2, with D uncertain. Trimming stripped 7 bases from V and 1 base from J, with 10 bases between. Germline V gene data show CDR1 as MNHNY and CDR2 as SVGAGI (reference sequence). This CDR3 is 13 amino acids long. CDR3: CASNSAVNYGYTF. CDR3 coding DNA: TGTGCCAGCAATTCGGCAGTTAACTATGGCTACACCTTC.

This clonotype was seen at least ten times. This chain connects TRBV7-9 to TRBJ1-3; D perhaps matches TRBD1 (6 bases). The CDR3 spans 16 residues. Germline CDR1 SEHNR, CDR2 FQNEAQ (reference sequence). V was shortened by 5 bases and J by 0 bases, with 14 bases between the two germline ends. The CDR3: CASSDTGSSSGNTIYF. CDR3 sequence (DNA): TGTGCCAGCAGCGATACAGGGTCTAGCTCTGGAAACACCATATATTTT.

In this sample, this clonotype turned up once. J is TRBJ2-3 and V is TRBV27; D unclear. The CDR3 is made up of 13 amino acids. V lost 5 bases and J 2 bases, leaving 8 bases between the germline ends. CDR1 MNHEY and CDR2 SMNVEV come from the germline V gene (reference sequence). The CDR3: CASSAFNTDTQYF. The CDR3 coding sequence is TGTGCCAGCAGTGCCTTCAACACAGATACGCAGTATTTT.

The J gene is TRBJ2-4, the V gene TRBV5-1; perhaps TRBD1 as D (6 bases). V was trimmed by 7 bases and J by 0 bases, leaving 17 bases between them. Germline assignment: CDR1 SGHRS and CDR2 YFSETQ. This CDR3 has 16 amino acids. CDR3 coding DNA: TGCGCCAGCGCCCGATCGCAGGGGATAGCCAAAAACATTCAGTACTTC. The encoded protein is CASARSQGIAKNIQYF.

In its sample, this clonotype was seen many times. The chain combines TRBV5-1 with TRBJ2-1; TRBD2 is a possible D gene (7 bases). Looked up from germline, CDR1 is SGHRS and CDR2 is YFSETQ. The CDR3 has 16 residues. V lost 1 base and J lost 5, with 16 bases in between. The CDR3 DNA follows: TGCGCCAGCAGCTTGCGCGGGGGCGGAGGCAACAATGAGCAGTTCTTC. Protein sequence: CASSLRGGGGNNEQFF.

V usage is TRBV29-1 and J usage is TRBJ2-7; 7 bases align to TRBD2. Germline V gene sequence: CDR1 SQVTM, CDR2 ANQGSEA. V was clipped by 0 bases and J by 3 bases; unmatched bases: 8. The CDR3 length is 15 residues. In DNA form, the CDR3 reads TGCAGCGTTGAAGATGGGAGGGGAGTCAACTACGAGCAGTACTTC. Translation: CSVEDGRGVNYEQYF.